These T cell receptor beta chains were read from a single sample in a study of CD8 T cells in Susac syndrome. Each CDR3 protein gets one entry after TCRdb re-called the immunoSEQ multiplex PCR reads with MiXCR. The sample consists of 150,000 to 200,000 distinct CDR3 sequences, less than 95% of them appearing once. Sequencing input: CD4+ T cells from PBMCs. The source of these receptors is a human donor with multiple sclerosis. Each CDR3 is given with its conserved first and last residue. D genes are given only for firm matches. Where a row states a size, it is once, few, many or the class of an expanded clone; other rows omit it.

TRBV5-1,TRBJ1-2,once,.,CASSPSSVVYGYTF,TGCGCCAGCAGCCCCTCCTCGGTGGTCTATGGCTACACCTTC
TRBV19,TRBJ1-2,.,.,CASNQNYGYTF,TGTGCCAGTAACCAAAACTATGGCTACACCTTC
TRBV2,TRBJ2-7,.,.,CASRRGNEQYF,TGTGCCAGCCGCCGGGGAAACGAGCAGTACTTC
TRBV5-4,TRBJ2-1,.,TRBD1,CASSSGTGKEYEQFF,TGTGCCAGCAGCTCCGGGACAGGGAAAGAGTATGAGCAGTTCTTC
TRBV6-5,TRBJ2-1,once,.,CASSNRGYNEQFF,TGTGCCAGCAGCAACCGGGGTTACAATGAGCAGTTCTTC
TRBV3-1,TRBJ1-1,.,.,CASSQGQLTEAFF,TGTGCCAGCAGCCAAGGACAGCTTACTGAAGCTTTCTTT
TRBV29-1,TRBJ1-1,.,.,CSGHYVMNTEAFF,TGCAGCGGACACTACGTAATGAACACTGAAGCTTTCTTT
TRBV5-6,TRBJ2-2,.,TRBD1,CASSSTGVNTGELFF,TGTGCCAGCAGCTCGACAGGGGTGAACACCGGGGAGCTGTTTTTT
TRBV20-1,TRBJ2-7,.,.,CSARDWGYTGNPYEQYF,TGCAGTGCTAGAGATTGGGGATACACAGGGAATCCCTACGAGCAGTACTTC
TRBV6-5,TRBJ1-2,.,TRBD1,CASSTGTGRGYTF,TGTGCCAGCAGTACAGGGACAGGGAGAGGCTACACCTTC
TRBV7-9,TRBJ2-5,.,.,CASSFVRDQETQYF,TGTGCCAGCAGCTTTGTGAGGGATCAAGAGACCCAGTACTTC
TRBV20-1,TRBJ2-5,.,.,CSARDPQGLHQETQYF,TGCAGTGCTAGAGACCCTCAGGGACTCCACCAAGAGACCCAGTACTTC
TRBV20-1,TRBJ1-1,.,TRBD1,CSASIAGGGTEAFF,TGCAGTGCTAGCATTGCAGGGGGGGGCACTGAAGCTTTCTTT
TRBV12-3/TRBV12-4,TRBJ1-5,few,TRBD1,CASRGTGIQPQHF,TGTGCCAGCAGGGGGACAGGGATTCAGCCCCAGCATTTT
TRBV6-2/TRBV6-3,TRBJ1-2,.,.,CASSQDSLYGYTF,TGTGCCAGCAGTCAAGACAGCCTCTATGGCTACACCTTC
TRBV10-2,TRBJ1-1,.,.,CASSEPGMDTEAFF,TGCGCCAGCAGTGAGCCAGGGATGGACACTGAAGCTTTCTTT
TRBV5-1,TRBJ1-2,.,TRBD1,CASSKGTGSMGYGYTF,TGCGCCAGCAGCAAGGGGACAGGGAGTATGGGCTATGGCTACACCTTC
TRBV3-1,TRBJ1-1,.,TRBD1,CASRRGVYRDRGFRKAFF,TGTGCCAGCAGACGAGGGGTCTACCGGGACAGGGGATTCCGTAAAGCTTTCTTT
TRBV27,TRBJ2-7,.,.,CASRLGQYSYEQYF,TGTGCCAGCAGACTAGGACAGTACTCCTACGAGCAGTACTTC
TRBV7-9,TRBJ2-4,.,.,CASSLYNRIPAKNIQYF,TGTGCCAGCAGCTTATATAATCGAATTCCAGCCAAAAACATTCAGTACTTC
TRBV29-1,TRBJ1-2,.,TRBD1,CSLGQGQSYGYTF,TGCAGCCTAGGACAGGGTCAGAGCTATGGCTACACCTTC
TRBV15,TRBJ1-5,.,.,CATSRDRHSNQPQHF,TGTGCCACCAGCAGAGATCGGCATAGCAATCAGCCCCAGCATTTT
TRBV12-3/TRBV12-4,TRBJ2-7,.,TRBD1,CASTIYGTGGNEQYF,TGTGCCAGCACCATATACGGGACAGGGGGGAACGAGCAGTACTTC
TRBV20-1,TRBJ2-5,.,TRBD2,CSARPGTRKETQYF,TGCAGTGCTAGACCCGGGACTAGGAAAGAGACCCAGTACTTC
TRBV29-1,TRBJ2-3,.,.,CSASVGRDTQYF,TGCAGCGCCTCCGTGGGCCGAGATACGCAGTATTTT
TRBV6-6,TRBJ2-1,.,.,CASTRGQYNEQFF,TGTGCCAGCACCCGGGGGCAATACAATGAGCAGTTCTTC
TRBV21-1,TRBJ2-3,.,.,CASSKAAASDAGCTDTQYF,TGTGCCAGCAGCAAAGCAGCGGCTTCCGACGCGGGCTGCACAGATACGCAGTATTTT
TRBV30,TRBJ1-2,.,.,CAWNVQGDYGYTF,TGTGCCTGGAACGTACAGGGCGACTATGGCTACACCTTC
TRBV15,TRBJ2-7,.,.,CATSRTAAGLYEQYF,TGTGCCACCAGCAGAACCGCCGCCGGTCTTTACGAGCAGTACTTC
TRBV29-1,TRBJ2-1,.,.,CSVRGPSYNEQFF,TGCAGCGTTAGGGGCCCGTCCTACAATGAGCAGTTCTTC
TRBV5-1,TRBJ1-1,.,TRBD1,CASSYSTGGDWGMRDFF,TGCGCCAGCAGCTATTCGACAGGGGGCGATTGGGGAATGAGGGATTTCTTT
TRBV29-1,TRBJ2-7,.,.,CSVEEGAYEQYF,TGCAGCGTTGAGGAGGGAGCCTACGAGCAGTACTTC
TRBV12-3/TRBV12-4,TRBJ1-2,.,TRBD1,CASSKGQGYGYTF,TGTGCCAGCAGTAAGGGACAGGGCTATGGCTACACCTTC
TRBV9,TRBJ1-1,.,.,CASSVDQNTEAFF,TGTGCCAGCAGCGTAGACCAGAACACTGAAGCTTTCTTT
TRBV27,TRBJ1-1,.,TRBD1,CASNDAKDRSNTEAFF,TGTGCCAGCAATGATGCGAAGGACAGGTCGAACACTGAAGCTTTCTTT
TRBV7-9,TRBJ2-7,.,.,CASSRTNSYEQYF,TGTGCCAGCAGCCGGACTAACTCCTACGAGCAGTACTTC
TRBV24-1,TRBJ2-7,.,.,CATSDPGPLGGDEQYF,TGTGCCACCAGTGATCCTGGGCCTCTAGGGGGGGACGAGCAGTACTTC
TRBV3-1,TRBJ2-1,.,TRBD2,CASSQTSQVPEQFF,TGTGCCAGCAGCCAGACTAGCCAGGTGCCTGAGCAGTTCTTC
TRBV30,TRBJ2-5,.,.,CAWAPNRGGEETQYF,TGTGCCTGGGCTCCCAATCGGGGCGGCGAAGAGACCCAGTACTTC
TRBV5-1,TRBJ2-1,.,.,CASSFMTAFSYNEQFF,TGCGCCAGCAGCTTTATGACTGCCTTCTCCTACAATGAGCAGTTCTTC
TRBV30,TRBJ2-7,.,.,CAWSVGRTTGAYEQYF,TGTGCCTGGAGTGTCGGGCGGACAACCGGGGCGTACGAGCAGTACTTC
TRBV5-4,TRBJ2-2,.,TRBD2,CASSLGSGSPPGELFF,TGTGCCAGCAGCTTGGGTAGCGGGAGCCCCCCCGGGGAGCTGTTTTTT
TRBV14,TRBJ1-1,.,.,CASSLSMNTEAFF,TGTGCCAGCAGCCTGAGCATGAACACTGAAGCTTTCTTT
TRBV24-1,TRBJ2-2,.,.,CATSDHSPTGTGELFF,TGTGCCACCAGTGACCACTCCCCGACGGGCACCGGGGAGCTGTTTTTT
TRBV5-1,TRBJ1-2,.,.,CASSPWTGDLGYTF,TGCGCCAGCAGCCCCTGGACGGGGGACCTTGGCTACACCTTC
TRBV18,TRBJ2-4,.,.,CASSPAAIKNIQYF,TGTGCCAGCTCACCGGCCGCGATCAAAAACATTCAGTACTTC
TRBV20-1,TRBJ2-5,.,.,CSARRGGAGETQYF,TGCAGTGCTAGGAGAGGGGGGGCGGGGGAGACCCAGTACTTC
TRBV3-1,TRBJ2-1,.,TRBD2,CASTVAGAYNEQFF,TGTGCCAGCACCGTAGCGGGAGCCTACAATGAGCAGTTCTTC
TRBV20-1,TRBJ1-2,once,.,CSARVPWRFYTNDGGYTF,TGCAGTGCTAGAGTGCCATGGCGATTTTACACCAACGACGGGGGCTACACCTTC
TRBV19,TRBJ2-1,.,.,CASALRGSLVDEQFF,TGTGCCAGTGCCCTGCGGGGTTCTCTGGTGGATGAGCAGTTCTTC